This T cell receptor beta chain originates from a study of blood T cells in healthy people across ages. Primed by a sample-barcoded 5' primer and a J-beta primer mix, a second PCR proceeded for about 6 to 12 cycles. Each CDR3 protein is one row after TCRdb ran MiXCR on the 5' RACE reads. Of about 730,000 distinct CDR3 sequences detected, roughly 43% appear once; the ten largest clones hold 20% to 25%. The amount of total RNA extracted per sample was at least 5.5 micrograms. The CDR3 length is 14 residues. Between the trimmed V and J ends, which lost 6 bases and 5 bases, there was a span of 13 bases. Germline CDR1 ENHRY, CDR2 SYGVKD.

The chain carries TRBV10-3 and TRBJ1-4; possible D gene TRBD1, 5 bases. The sequence was collected from a woman aged 60-75 years in good health. Sequencing was carried out using blood. CDR3: CAIRGDGENEKLFF. In DNA form, the CDR3 reads TGTGCCATCAGGGGGGACGGCGAAAATGAAAAACTGTTTTTT.